This T cell receptor beta chain was sequenced for a study of T cells in Graves' hyperthyroidism and ophthalmopathy. Study conclusions and caveats: Before onset, by a median of about seven months, the model predicted ophthalmopathy. Among clonotypes expanded in thyroid above 0.001, most were also found in blood.

It was RNA transcripts that yielded the amplified TCR beta CDR3 regions. The HTBI primer set was used in a first-round RT-PCR of the TCR CDR3. MiXCR, run by TCRdb on the multiplex PCR reads, gives a single entry per CDR3 protein. The sample yields about 570,000 distinct CDR3 sequences, around 46% seen once. Uncontrolled infection, other autoimmune disease, pregnancy or lactation excluded patients. Details on this clonotype: Antigen unknown.

The CDR3 sequence is 16 residues long. CDR1 and CDR2 from the germline V gene are SGHTA and FQGNSA. The V and J ends lost 5 bases and 7 bases respectively, with 23 bases between them. The clonotype was recovered from an adult woman with Graves' disease, either hyperthyroidism or ophthalmopathy (not recorded which). The sample comprised peripheral blood or thyroid tissue (not recorded which). The V and J genes are TRBV7-2 and TRBJ1-1, with D perhaps TRBD1 (6 bases). Written as DNA, the CDR3 is TGTGCCAGCAGCCTCCGGCGGGGGGCGCGGACCCGTGAAGCTTTCTTT. Its translation: CASSLRRGARTREAFF.